Here is one T cell receptor (beta chain) with its context. Antigen: not known. TCRdb's copy holds only in-frame clones and misses some; the assay was immunoSEQ multiplex PCR. The sample holds roughly 56,000 clones; around 81% are singletons and the top ten take 20% to 30%. The sample comes from a study of T cell responses to AZD1222 COVID-19 vaccine. V shed 1 base, J shed 5 bases, and the junction held 6 bases outside the gene matches. The CDR3 runs 15 residues. Germline V lookup: CDR1 LGHNA, CDR2 YSLEER. Study results and limitations: Of the AZD1222 recipients, only six or seven were seropositive at baseline. Two doses of AZD1222 preceded a rise in Spike-specific TCR breadth and depth.

V usage is TRBV4-3 and J usage is TRBJ2-7; TRBD1 matches 9 bases. This receptor was identified in an adult who received the AZD1222 COVID-19 vaccine. The sequencing here drew on peripheral blood, taken 28 days after the second AZD1222 dose. As DNA, the CDR3 is TGCGCCAGCAGCCAAGGAGGGGACAGGGTCCACGAGCAGTACTTC. It specifies CASSQGGDRVHEQYF.